The 23 T cell receptor beta chains reported below all come from one sample, sequenced in a study of Ad26.COV2.S vaccination and SARS-CoV-2 variants. Assay used: immunoSEQ multiplex PCR; TCRdb lists only in-frame clones, some missing. The sample holds 440,000 or so clones, approximately 90% seen once. Treatment reported: approximately 18 received Ad26.COV2.S at low or high dose, single or two shots; a few received placebo; per-sample allocation not given. Sampling took place 63 days after the first vaccine or placebo injection. This specimen consisted of peripheral blood, obtained in a trial of Ad26.COV2.S vaccine versus placebo. These receptors were collected from a person aged 18-60 years who received the Ad26.COV2.S COVID-19 vaccine or a placebo.

This clone showed up just once. The chain uses TRBV9 and TRBJ2-4; 8 positions agree with TRBD1. Germline CDR1 and CDR2: SGDLS and YYNGEE. The CDR3 is made up of 14 amino acids. V was clipped by 3 bases and J by 6 bases; unmatched bases: 5. This chain's CDR3 is CASSGIDRGNIQYF. For the CDR3, the DNA is TGTGCCAGCAGCGGAATTGACAGGGGAAACATTCAGTACTTC.

The chain recombines TRBV5-1 with TRBJ1-6, with TRBD1 matching 11 bases. The J segment lost 0 bases and the V segment lost 0 bases, leaving 5 bases of the junction unmatched. The CDR3 runs to 19 residues. Germline V lookup: CDR1 SGHRS, CDR2 YFSETQ. The CDR3 sequence is CASSLVGQGASSYNSPLHF. The CDR3 bases are TGCGCCAGCAGCTTGGTAGGACAGGGGGCGAGCTCCTATAATTCACCCCTCCACTTT. The complete variable domain, with remaining parts taken from reference TRBV5-1 and TRBJ1-6, reads KAGVTQTPRYLIKTRGQQVTLSCSPISGHRSVSWYQQTPGQGLQFLFEYFSETQRNKGNFPGRFSGRQFSNSRSEMNVSTLELGDSALYLCASSLVGQGASSYNSPLHFGNGTRLTVT.

The chain has TRBV7-2 and TRBJ1-5; TRBD1 is a possible D gene (6 bases). Trimming took off 0 bases at V and 6 bases at J, with 12 bases between the two ends. Looked up from germline, CDR1 is SGHTA and CDR2 is FQGNSA. The CDR3 length is 15 residues. The DNA for the CDR3 is TGTGCCAGCAGCTTAGCTCAGGGGCAGGGTCAGCCCCAGCATTTT. As protein: CASSLAQGQGQPQHF.

V usage is TRBV27 and J usage is TRBJ1-1; no clear D gene. The CDR3 contains 15 residues. Germline lookup yields CDR1 MNHEY and CDR2 SMNVEV (reference sequence). The germline V and J ends were trimmed by 6 bases and 0 bases, with 14 bases remaining between them. CDR3: CASSKGRSMNTEAFF. Here the CDR3 DNA reads TGTGCCAGCAGCAAAGGCAGGAGCATGAACACTGAAGCTTTCTTT.

The CDR3 protein is CASSSWYSTGPRNTEAFF. The CDR3 nucleotides read TGTGCCAGCAGCTCTTGGTACTCGACAGGGCCCCGGAACACTGAAGCTTTCTTT. This rearrangement joins TRBV5-6 to TRBJ1-1; TRBD1 aligns across 7 bases. Germline-derived CDR1 and CDR2 are SGHDT and YYEEEE. V lost 3 bases to trimming and J lost 1 base; unmatched junction nucleotides: 15. The CDR3 has 18 residues.

The chain employs TRBV10-2 and TRBJ2-3; D may be TRBD2 (6 bases). V gave up 3 bases and J gave up 5 bases, with 15 bases separating them. Germline V gene data show CDR1 as WSHSY and CDR2 as SAAADI. The CDR3 spans 15 residues. DNA of the CDR3: TGCGCCAGCAGTGACTTGTACCGGGAGTTAGATACGCAGTATTTT. Translating gives CASSDLYRELDTQYF.

The chain carries TRBV6-4 and TRBJ1-5; 8 bases fit TRBD1. The trim removed 5 bases at V and 5 bases at J, leaving 8 bases unmatched. Germline assignment: CDR1 MRHNA and CDR2 SNTAGT. CDR3 length: 15 residues. CDR3 loop: CASSSKSQGDQPQHF. DNA for the CDR3: TGTGCCAGCAGTTCAAAATCACAGGGGGATCAGCCCCAGCATTTT.

Remarks on this clone: An end of the junction differs from the germline gene, which may be a read error. This chain uses TRBV7-8 with TRBJ2-5; possible D gene TRBD2, 7 bases. Per the germline V gene, CDR1 is SGHVS and CDR2 is FQNEAQ. The CDR3 consists of 12 residues. CDR3 in amino acids: CASSLSAQGGNF. The CDR3 region has the DNA TGTGCCAGCAGCCTCTCGGCACAGGGAGGGAACTTC.

The chain uses TRBV9 and TRBJ1-1; the D is unclear. The V end lost 0 bases, the J end lost 7 bases, and 10 bases lay between the germline ends. Looked up from germline, CDR1 is SGDLS and CDR2 is YYNGEE. This CDR3 is 13 amino acids long. The DNA of the CDR3 is TGTGCCAGCAGCGTAGTCGAGGCCTTTGAAGCTTTCTTT. It yields the protein CASSVVEAFEAFF.

The chain is built from TRBV5-1 and TRBJ2-5; either TRBD1 or TRBD2 may fit D (5 bases each). This CDR3 contains 14 residues. The V gene's germline CDR1 is SGHRS and CDR2 YFSETQ. V shed 0 bases and J shed 7 bases, with 13 bases lying between them. CDR3 sequence (DNA): TGCGCCAGCAGCTTGGAAGGGACGGGTGGGACCCAGTACTTC. Translating gives CASSLEGTGGTQYF.

This chain joins TRBV5-4 and TRBJ2-7; D unclear. Germline CDR1 is SGHNT and CDR2 is YYREEE (reference sequence). This CDR3 is 13 amino acids long. Deletions cut 2 bases from V and 1 base from J, with 7 bases between. DNA of the CDR3: TGTGCCAGCAGCTTTATAGAATCCTACGAGCAGTACTTC. It encodes CASSFIESYEQYF.

The chain combines TRBV3-1 (or the pseudogene TRBV3-2) with TRBJ1-3; 9 nucleotides match TRBD1. The CDR3 is made up of 16 amino acids. CDR1 LGHDT and CDR2 YNNKEL come from the germline V gene (reference sequence). With V trimmed by 1 base and J by 4 bases, 5 bases remained unmatched. The CDR3 reads CASSQAYRGRGNTIYF. The CDR3 DNA sequence: TGTGCCAGCAGCCAAGCGTACAGGGGGCGAGGAAACACCATATATTTT.

The V call is TRBV4-3, the J call TRBJ1-2; 7 bases fit TRBD1. CDR1 and CDR2 (germline): LGHNA, YSLEER. V lost 0 bases to trimming and J lost 3 bases; unmatched junction nucleotides: 10. This CDR3 has 17 residues. The CDR3 spells CASSQDFPGGTDYGYTF. CDR3 coding DNA: TGCGCCAGCAGCCAAGATTTCCCAGGGGGAACGGACTATGGCTACACCTTC.

This clone has a single count. The V call is TRBV29-1, the J call TRBJ1-1, with 7 positions matching TRBD1. Germline V gene lookup returns CDR1 SQVTM and CDR2 ANQGSEA. The trim removed 4 bases at V and 7 bases at J, leaving 3 bases unmatched. The CDR3 consists of 11 residues. This CDR3 reads CSVGRTGEAFF. CDR3 sequence (DNA): TGCAGCGTTGGACGGACAGGTGAAGCTTTCTTT.

The rearrangement joins TRBV12-3 or TRBV12-4 to TRBJ2-5; D is ambiguous. The CDR3 consists of 13 residues. V was clipped by 2 bases and J by 3 bases, with 7 bases between them. The CDR3 loop reads CASSLKWEETQYF. The CDR3 nucleotides are TGTGCCAGCAGTTTAAAGTGGGAAGAGACCCAGTACTTC.

This chain uses TRBV6-5 with TRBJ2-7, with D possibly being TRBD1 (6 bases). The CDR3 sequence is 12 residues long. Germline lookup yields CDR1 MNHEY and CDR2 SVGAGI. V lost 4 bases, J lost 7 bases, and 11 bases lay in between. CDR3 loop: CASSLGGTEQYF. DNA for the CDR3: TGTGCCAGCAGTTTAGGGGGTACTGAGCAGTACTTC.

The rearrangement joins TRBV10-3 to TRBJ1-5; 9 nucleotides align to TRBD1. The CDR3 runs to 15 residues. CDR1 is ENHRY, CDR2 SYGVKD, per germline. With V trimmed by 10 bases and J by 3 bases, 10 bases remained unmatched. DNA of the CDR3: TGTGCCACCGCGGGACAGGGACCCCTCAATCAGCCCCAGCATTTT. Translating it yields CATAGQGPLNQPQHF.

This clone was seen once. The chain employs TRBV3-1 (or the pseudogene TRBV3-2) and TRBJ2-7, with 7 nucleotides matching TRBD2. The V segment lost 4 bases and the J segment 5 bases; nucleotides outside the gene matches: 14. Germline V gene sequence: CDR1 LGHDT, CDR2 YNNKEL (reference sequence). This CDR3 contains 16 residues. The CDR3 is CASSLKLAGLVHEQYF. CDR3 DNA sequence: TGTGCCAGCAGCCTAAAGCTGGCCGGACTAGTCCACGAGCAGTACTTC.

CDR3 region: CAWSVSGASTDTQYF. As DNA, the CDR3 is TGTGCCTGGAGTGTTTCCGGGGCTAGCACAGATACGCAGTATTTT. The V and J genes are TRBV30 and TRBJ2-3; perhaps D is TRBD1 or TRBD2 (5 bases each). The CDR3 is made up of 15 amino acids. Germline lookup yields CDR1 GTSNPN and CDR2 SVGIG (reference sequence). Trimming removed 0 bases at V and 0 bases at J, with 10 bases between.

CDR3: CASTPRAGSTLAKNIQYF. As DNA, the CDR3 is TGTGCCAGCACCCCCCGGGCAGGGTCAACACTAGCCAAAAACATTCAGTACTTC. This chain connects TRBV28 to TRBJ2-4; D may be TRBD1 (5 bases). V was clipped by 7 bases and J by 0 bases, with 22 bases between them. The CDR3 is 18 amino acids. Germline lookup yields CDR1 MDHEN and CDR2 SYDVKM. Supplemented by reference TRBV28 and TRBJ2-4, the full variable domain reads DVKVTQSSRYLVKRTGEKVFLECVQDMDHENMFWYRQDPGLGLRLIYFSYDVKMKEKGDIPEGYSVSREKKERFSLILESASTNQTSMYLCASTPRAGSTLAKNIQYFGAGTRLSVL.

This chain uses TRBV30 with TRBJ1-1, with D unclear. V shed 4 bases and J shed 3 bases, with 9 bases lying between them. The CDR3 loop spans 12 amino acids. The germline V gene has CDR1 GTSNPN and CDR2 SVGIG (reference sequence). CDR3 region: CAWTAGYTEAFF. In DNA form, the CDR3 reads TGTGCCTGGACAGCGGGGTACACTGAAGCTTTCTTT. Full variable domain (outside the CDR3, taken from reference TRBV30 and TRBJ1-1): SQTIHQWPATLVQPVGSPLSLECTVEGTSNPNLYWYRQAAGRGLQLLFYSVGIGQISSEVPQNLSASRPQDRQFILSSKKLLLSDSGFYLCAWTAGYTEAFFGQGTRLTVV.

The V call is TRBV4-3, the J call TRBJ2-2, with 7 nucleotides matching TRBD1. The germline V gene encodes CDR1 LGHNA and CDR2 YSLEER. With 6 bases clipped from V and 0 bases from J, the junction kept 4 bases outside the gene matches. This CDR3 has 15 amino acids. The CDR3 DNA reads as TGCGCCAGCAGGACAGGGCCCGCGAACACCGGGGAGCTGTTTTTT. Translation gives CASRTGPANTGELFF.

V is TRBV7-9 and J is TRBJ1-3; 10 bases are a match to TRBD1. This CDR3 spans 17 amino acids. Unmatched junction bases numbered 10, after V lost 6 bases and J lost 2 bases. Germline values: CDR1 SEHNR, CDR2 FQNEAQ (reference sequence). The CDR3 nucleotides read TGTGCCAGCAGTCGAACCAAGGGACAGGGGACTGGAAACACCATATATTTT. Translated, it gives CASSRTKGQGTGNTIYF.